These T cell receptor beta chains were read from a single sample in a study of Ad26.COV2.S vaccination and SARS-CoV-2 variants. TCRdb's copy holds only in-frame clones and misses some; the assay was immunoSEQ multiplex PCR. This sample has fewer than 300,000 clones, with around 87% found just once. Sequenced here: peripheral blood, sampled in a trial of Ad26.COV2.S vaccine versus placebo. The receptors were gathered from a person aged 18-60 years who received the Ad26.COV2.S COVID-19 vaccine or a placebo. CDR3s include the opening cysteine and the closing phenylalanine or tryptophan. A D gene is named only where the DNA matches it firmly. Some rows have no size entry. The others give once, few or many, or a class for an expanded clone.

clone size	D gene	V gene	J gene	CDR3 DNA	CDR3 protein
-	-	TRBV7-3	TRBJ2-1	TGTGCCAGCAGCTTTTCTGGGGGTCCGATGGAGCAGTTCTTC	CASSFSGGPMEQFF
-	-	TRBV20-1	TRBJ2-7	TGCAGTGCTAGAGATACCTACGAGCAGTACTTC	CSARDTYEQYF
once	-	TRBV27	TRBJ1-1	TGTGCCAGCAGTTTATCGGACGTGAACACTGAAGCTTTCTTT	CASSLSDVNTEAFF
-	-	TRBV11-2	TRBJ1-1	TGTGCCAGCAGCCCCCCAGGAGGGACTGAAGCTTTCTTT	CASSPPGGTEAFF
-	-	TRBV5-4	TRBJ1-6	TGTGCCAGCAGCTTGCGTGGGAGCTCCTATAATTCACCCCTCCACTTT	CASSLRGSSYNSPLHF
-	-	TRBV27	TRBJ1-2	TGTGCCAGCAGGCCCGGAACAGGCAGTTTCTATGGCTACACCTTC	CASRPGTGSFYGYTF
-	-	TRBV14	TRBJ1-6	TGTGCCAGCAGCCAAGTGTTGGGATTGGGGGGTGGGCAGGTGAATAATTCACCCCTCCACTTT	CASSQVLGLGGGQVNNSPLHF
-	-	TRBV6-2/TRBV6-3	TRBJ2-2	TGTGCCAGCAGCCCCTCAGGTCGGGGCCGCAACACCGGGGAGCTGTTTTTT	CASSPSGRGRNTGELFF
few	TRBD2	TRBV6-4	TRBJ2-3	TGTGCCAGCAGTAAATCTAGCGGGGGCACAGATACGCAGTATTTT	CASSKSSGGTDTQYF
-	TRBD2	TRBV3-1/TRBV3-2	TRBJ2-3	TGTGCCAGCAGCCAGGGGGGGATCCGGGACCCTTTCACAGATACGCAGTATTTT	CASSQGGIRDPFTDTQYF
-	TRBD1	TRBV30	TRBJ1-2	TGTGCCAAAATAGCCCGGGACAGGGAACCGGGGTCTGGCTACACCTTC	CAKIARDREPGSGYTF
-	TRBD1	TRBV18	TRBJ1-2	TGTGCCAGCTCTTCCGGACAGGGCTATGGCTACACCTTC	CASSSGQGYGYTF
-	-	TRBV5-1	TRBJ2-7	TGCGCCAGCAGCTTGGACATAACCTACGAGCAGTACTTC	CASSLDITYEQYF
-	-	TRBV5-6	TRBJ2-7	TGTGCCAGCAGCGATGGGTACGAGCAGTACTTC	CASSDGYEQYF
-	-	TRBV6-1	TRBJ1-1	TGTGCCAGCAGTGAATGGTTGACACGGGGGAACACTGAAGCTTTCTTT	CASSEWLTRGNTEAFF
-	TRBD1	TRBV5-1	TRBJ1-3	TGCGCCAGCAGCTTGTCGGGACAGAGCTCTGGAAACACCATATATTTT	CASSLSGQSSGNTIYF
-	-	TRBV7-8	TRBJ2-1	TGTGCCAGCAGCCAGGCCGATGAGCAGTTCTTC	CASSQADEQFF
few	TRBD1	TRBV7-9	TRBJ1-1	TGTGCCAGCAGCCTACAGGGGTACGAAGCTTTCTTT	CASSLQGYEAFF
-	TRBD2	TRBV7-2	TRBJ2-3	TGTGCCAGCCTAGCGGGAGGGGGGGATACGCAGTATTTT	CASLAGGGDTQYF
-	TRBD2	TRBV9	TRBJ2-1	TGTGCCAGCAGCGTGGGACTAGCGGGATACAATGAGCAGTTCTTC	CASSVGLAGYNEQFF
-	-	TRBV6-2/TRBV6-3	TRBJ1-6	TGTGCCAGCAGTTACACAAACTCCTATAATTCACCCCTCCACTTT	CASSYTNSYNSPLHF
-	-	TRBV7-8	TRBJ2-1	TGTGCCAGCAGCTTAGGTGGCGAAAGGGGAAGGTTCTTC	CASSLGGERGRFF